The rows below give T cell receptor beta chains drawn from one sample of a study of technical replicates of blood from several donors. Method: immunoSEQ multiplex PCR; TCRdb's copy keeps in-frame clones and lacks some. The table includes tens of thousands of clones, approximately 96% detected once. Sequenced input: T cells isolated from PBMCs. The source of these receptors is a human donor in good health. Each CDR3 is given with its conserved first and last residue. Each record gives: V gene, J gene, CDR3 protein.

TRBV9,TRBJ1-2,CASSVVGGSYGYTF
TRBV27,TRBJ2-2,CASSLTQPTGELFF
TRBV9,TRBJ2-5,CASSVGTLQETQYF
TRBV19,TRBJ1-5,CASSGSGGAGQPQHF
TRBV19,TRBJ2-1,CASSQSAGGAYNEQFF
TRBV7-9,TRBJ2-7,CASSLGRGWDEQYF
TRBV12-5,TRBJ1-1,CASGLAGNTEAFF
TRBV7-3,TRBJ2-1,CASSLLQGSNEQFF
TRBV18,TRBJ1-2,CASSPVLTGTGDHYTF
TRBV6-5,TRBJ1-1,CASSYYGTGEAFF
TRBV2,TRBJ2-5,CASSRTAQETQYF
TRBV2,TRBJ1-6,CASSDRQAHNSPLHF
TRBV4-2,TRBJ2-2,CASSQDIQDRVAANTGELFF
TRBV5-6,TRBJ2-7,CASSLAGVYEQYF
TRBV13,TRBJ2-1,CASSLGETGICEQFF
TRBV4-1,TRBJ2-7,CASSQGQGAYEQYF
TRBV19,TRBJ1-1,CASSITRTGGTEAFF
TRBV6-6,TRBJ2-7,CASSSAVQGIYEQYF
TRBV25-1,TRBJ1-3,CASSGGTGGPGNTIYF
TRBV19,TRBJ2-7,CASSNLAGYYEQYF
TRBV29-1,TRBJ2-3,CSVEVEVAGGRTDTQYF
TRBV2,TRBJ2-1,CASRSHSTGNEQFF
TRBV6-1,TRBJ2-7,CASSPGTTPHEQYF
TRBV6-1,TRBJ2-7,CASSPQGVYEQYF
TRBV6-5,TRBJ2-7,CASSQITGGRYEQYF
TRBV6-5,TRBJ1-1,CASSRGLSPTEAFF
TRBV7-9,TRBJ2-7,CASSTTPSEQYF
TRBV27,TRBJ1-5,CASDTGDSNQPQHF
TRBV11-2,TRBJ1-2,CASSFSQGNYGYTF
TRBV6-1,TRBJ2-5,CASSEAPGAGETQYF
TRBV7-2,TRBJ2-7,CASSLAGQYF
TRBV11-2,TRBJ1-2,CASSSSPLGLNYGYTF
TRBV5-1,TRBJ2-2,CASTAGTGWNGELFF
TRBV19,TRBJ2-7,CASSSTVAYEQYF
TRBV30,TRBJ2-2,CAGRVTGELFF
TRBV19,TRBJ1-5,CASTPDGGHQPQHF
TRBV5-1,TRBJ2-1,CASSPSVAAPSYNEQFF
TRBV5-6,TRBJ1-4,CASSNPGQLPEKLFF
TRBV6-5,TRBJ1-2,CASKEGGHRSYTF
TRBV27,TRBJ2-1,CASSLSRNEQFF
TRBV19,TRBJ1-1,CASKYSMDEAFF